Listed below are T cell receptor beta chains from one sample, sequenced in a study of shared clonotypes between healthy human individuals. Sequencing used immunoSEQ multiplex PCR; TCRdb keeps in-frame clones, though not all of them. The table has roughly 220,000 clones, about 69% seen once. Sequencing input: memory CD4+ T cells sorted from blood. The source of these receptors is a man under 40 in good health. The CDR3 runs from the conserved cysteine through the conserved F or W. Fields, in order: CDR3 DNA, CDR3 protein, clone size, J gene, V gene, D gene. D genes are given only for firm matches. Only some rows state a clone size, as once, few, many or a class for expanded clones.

TGTGCCAGCTCACCAAAGACAGGGTCGGGGGAGCAGTACTTC | CASSPKTGSGEQYF | NA | TRBJ2-7 | TRBV18 | TRBD1
TGTGCCAGCAGCTTATCCCGGGGGGGACCGCGCTACGAGCAGTACTTC | CASSLSRGGPRYEQYF | NA | TRBJ2-7 | TRBV7-9 | TRBD2
TGTGCCAGCAGCTTAGTGGGCAGGGTAAACACTGAAGCTTTCTTT | CASSLVGRVNTEAFF | NA | TRBJ1-1 | TRBV7-2 | NA
TGTGCCAGCAGCATAGACAGGGACTATGGCTACACCTTC | CASSIDRDYGYTF | NA | TRBJ1-2 | TRBV14 | TRBD1
TGTGCCAGCAGCTTAGCGCGGAGCTACGAGCAGTACTTC | CASSLARSYEQYF | once | TRBJ2-7 | TRBV7-2 | NA
TGCAGTGCTCGGCGTGCAGATACGCAGTATTTT | CSARRADTQYF | NA | TRBJ2-3 | TRBV20-1 | NA
TGCAGTGCTAAAGGGGGTAATGAGCAGTTCTTC | CSAKGGNEQFF | NA | TRBJ2-1 | TRBV20-1 | NA
TGTGCCAGCGGGACTAGAGGCGAGACCCAGTACTTC | CASGTRGETQYF | few | TRBJ2-5 | TRBV2 | TRBD2
TGTGCCAGCAGTGCGGGTCGGACTAATGAAAAACTGTTTTTT | CASSAGRTNEKLFF | NA | TRBJ1-4 | TRBV2 | NA
TGTGCCTGGAGTGTACTGGCCCAAGGGGGCTATGGCTACACCTTC | CAWSVLAQGGYGYTF | few | TRBJ1-2 | TRBV30 | NA
TGTGCCAGCTCACCACCGTCCCAAAGAGGGGATACGCAGTATTTT | CASSPPSQRGDTQYF | NA | TRBJ2-3 | TRBV18 | NA
TGCAGCTCCTCCCGGGACAGGGCTCTCGAGACCCAGTACTTC | CSSSRDRALETQYF | NA | TRBJ2-5 | TRBV29-1 | TRBD1
TGTGCCAGCAGTTCGGGTGGGCTTAATGAAAAACTGTTTTTT | CASSSGGLNEKLFF | NA | TRBJ1-4 | TRBV28 | NA
TGCGCCAGCAGCCAATCCCTTTTGCGGCCCGAGCAGTACTTC | CASSQSLLRPEQYF | NA | TRBJ2-7 | TRBV4-3 | NA
TGCGCCAGCAGCCAACCGTGGGGTCATGGAAACACCATATATTTT | CASSQPWGHGNTIYF | NA | TRBJ1-3 | TRBV4-1 | NA
TGTGCCAGCTCACCACTTGTAGCGGGGGACTACAATGAGCAGTTCTTC | CASSPLVAGDYNEQFF | NA | TRBJ2-1 | TRBV18 | TRBD2
TGTGCCAGCAGCTCGACAGGGGGGTTTCGCTACGAGCAGTACTTC | CASSSTGGFRYEQYF | NA | TRBJ2-7 | TRBV7-2 | TRBD1
TGTGCCAGCAGGATCCGGGCCCCTTCGAACACCGGGGAGCTGTTTTTT | CASRIRAPSNTGELFF | NA | TRBJ2-2 | TRBV28 | NA
TGTGCCAGCTCAGCCCTACAGGGGAATGAGCAGTTCTTC | CASSALQGNEQFF | NA | TRBJ2-1 | TRBV18 | TRBD1
TGCGCCAGCAGTCAAGGACTAGCCCAGTTTGGGTACGAGCAGTACTTC | CASSQGLAQFGYEQYF | NA | TRBJ2-7 | TRBV5-1 | TRBD2
TGTGCCAGCAGTCTAGGACAGGGTTACAATGAAAAACTGTTTTTT | CASSLGQGYNEKLFF | few | TRBJ1-4 | TRBV28 | TRBD1
TGTGCCAGCTCACCCAACCCGGGACAGGTGTACAATGAGCAGTTCTTC | CASSPNPGQVYNEQFF | NA | TRBJ2-1 | TRBV18 | TRBD1
TGTGCCAGCAGCTTAGTAGGGACAGGGCTGGACGAGCAGTACTTC | CASSLVGTGLDEQYF | NA | TRBJ2-7 | TRBV7-6 | TRBD1
TGTGCCATCAGTGAGTCTAGGGGTACCGGAAACACCATATATTTT | CAISESRGTGNTIYF | NA | TRBJ1-3 | TRBV10-3 | NA
TGCGCCAGCAGCTTAGGAGGGAGCAACGAGCAGTACTTC | CASSLGGSNEQYF | NA | TRBJ2-7 | TRBV5-1 | NA
TGTGCCAGTAGTATAACGGCCGGGTTAAGGGAGCAGTACTTC | CASSITAGLREQYF | NA | TRBJ2-7 | TRBV19 | NA
TGTGCCAGTAGTAGGGGGACTAGCCCTTCCTACAATGAGCAGTTCTTC | CASSRGTSPSYNEQFF | once | TRBJ2-1 | TRBV19 | TRBD2
TGTGCCAGCAGCCAAAGGAGGGGACTGAACACCGGGGAGCTGTTTTTT | CASSQRRGLNTGELFF | NA | TRBJ2-2 | TRBV14 | NA
TGTGCCAGCAGCCGGTCGGGGGTCTCTGGAAACACCATATATTTT | CASSRSGVSGNTIYF | few | TRBJ1-3 | TRBV7-9 | NA
TGTGCCAGCAGGGGAGCGGGAGTTGGAGATACGCAGTATTTT | CASRGAGVGDTQYF | few | TRBJ2-3 | TRBV7-9 | TRBD2
TGCGCCAGCAGTCCCTTAGGGACAGGGCTGAACGAGCAGTACTTC | CASSPLGTGLNEQYF | NA | TRBJ2-7 | TRBV10-1 | TRBD1
TGTGCCAGCAGCCCGGGGGCCAACGTCCTGACTTTC | CASSPGANVLTF | NA | TRBJ2-6 | TRBV9 | NA
TGTGCCTGGGAAACAGGGGTTTTATATCAGCCCCAGCATTTT | CAWETGVLYQPQHF | NA | TRBJ1-5 | TRBV30 | TRBD1
TGTGCCAGCAGCCGGGGGGACGTCTACAATGAGCAGTTCTTC | CASSRGDVYNEQFF | NA | TRBJ2-1 | TRBV5-8 | TRBD2
TGTGCCAGCTCACCACCGGGACAGGGAGGGTATCAGCCCCAGCATTTT | CASSPPGQGGYQPQHF | NA | TRBJ1-5 | TRBV18 | TRBD1
TGTGCCAGCAGTGGAGGGTTTTCTGGAAACACCATATATTTT | CASSGGFSGNTIYF | many | TRBJ1-3 | TRBV2 | NA
TGTGCCACCAGCCCACCCGAGACGGAGACCCAGTACTTC | CATSPPETETQYF | NA | TRBJ2-5 | TRBV15 | NA
TGTGCCAGCAGCTGGGCCCGACAGGGTTTTAATGAAAAACTGTTTTTT | CASSWARQGFNEKLFF | NA | TRBJ1-4 | TRBV7-9 | TRBD1
TGTGCCAGCAGCCCGGGCACAGGGGTAAGGGAAAAACTGTTTTTT | CASSPGTGVREKLFF | NA | TRBJ1-4 | TRBV7-2 | TRBD1
TGCGCCAGCAGCCCGGGGGGGCAACAAGAGACCCAGTACTTC | CASSPGGQQETQYF | many | TRBJ2-5 | TRBV5-1 | TRBD2